This T cell receptor beta chain was recorded in a study of Graves' ophthalmopathy and Graves' hyperthyroidism. The CDR3 loop spans 13 amino acids. V was clipped by 5 bases and J by 8 bases, with 13 bases between them. Germline-derived CDR1 and CDR2 are SGHKS and YYEKEE (reference sequence). RNA transcripts were the source from which TCR beta CDR3 regions were amplified. HTBI primers primed a first-round RT-PCR, and a second-round multiplex PCR followed. In TCRdb, the multiplex PCR reads were re-called with MiXCR into one record per CDR3 protein. The top ten hold over 2.5% of the sample, which has hundreds of thousands of distinct CDR3 sequences, over 40% seen once.

This receptor was taken from an adult man with Graves' ophthalmopathy. The specimen sequenced was peripheral blood. The chain uses TRBV5-5 and TRBJ1-4; the D is unclear. This CDR3 is CASRSVGEEKLFF. CDR3 bases: TGTGCCAGCAGATCAGTGGGCGAGGAAAAACTGTTTTTT.